These T cell receptor beta chains were read from a single sample in a study of CD8+ T cells in alopecia areata. Profiling relied on immunoSEQ multiplex PCR, and the TCRdb table lists in-frame clones only, not all of them. The sample consists of roughly 75,000 clones, 50% to 75% of them appearing once. The sample was CD8+ T cells sorted from blood, taken at week 0. These receptors all stem from a human donor with alopecia areata. CDR3s include the opening cysteine and the closing phenylalanine or tryptophan. Each record gives: J gene, clone size, V gene, CDR3 protein. Expanded clones are given a class, and other clones once, few, many or no size at all.

J: TRBJ2-3; size: few; V: TRBV29-1; CDR3: CSVEGGRNTDTQYF
J: TRBJ2-5; size: -; V: TRBV13; CDR3: CASSLRDRLFGETQYF
J: TRBJ2-6; size: -; V: TRBV2; CDR3: CASSALPGANVLTF
J: TRBJ1-2; size: -; V: TRBV13; CDR3: CASSLKGGGYGYTF
J: TRBJ2-3; size: -; V: TRBV7-9; CDR3: CASSFTPGQGADTQYF
J: TRBJ1-2; size: -; V: TRBV5-1; CDR3: CASSLDRGIGYTF
J: TRBJ2-7; size: -; V: TRBV27; CDR3: CASSLTGSSYEQYF
J: -; size: -; V: TRBV29-1; CDR3: CSAVQGAVHEQYF
J: TRBJ2-7; size: -; V: TRBV13; CDR3: CASSVGVYSYEQYF
J: TRBJ1-2; size: -; V: TRBV11-2; CDR3: CASSLVGTANYGYTF
J: TRBJ2-7; size: -; V: TRBV30; CDR3: CAWSPFREGSYEQYF
J: TRBJ2-7; size: -; V: TRBV6-5; CDR3: CASSYSMGHEVYEQYF
J: TRBJ2-3; size: -; V: TRBV27; CDR3: CASSLLGDTQYF
J: TRBJ1-2; size: -; V: TRBV4-1; CDR3: CASSQRGGYGYTF
J: TRBJ1-2; size: few; V: TRBV29-1; CDR3: CSVVTGQADYGYTF
J: TRBJ1-4; size: -; V: TRBV4-1; CDR3: CASSQGSVSNEKLFF
J: TRBJ1-1; size: -; V: TRBV7-9; CDR3: CASSPQTGPLNTEAFF
J: TRBJ2-7; size: -; V: TRBV29-1; CDR3: CSVELGGAGYEQYF
J: TRBJ2-2; size: -; V: TRBV14; CDR3: CASSQVAGTTNTGELFF
J: TRBJ2-3; size: once; V: TRBV7-9; CDR3: CASSLPPGGGQRNTQYF
J: TRBJ2-2; size: -; V: TRBV29-1; CDR3: CSAEQGTGELFF
J: TRBJ2-1; size: -; V: TRBV30; CDR3: CAWATTSSEQFF
J: TRBJ2-1; size: -; V: TRBV27; CDR3: CASILDGSSYNEQFF
J: TRBJ1-1; size: many; V: TRBV4-3; CDR3: CASSQDYEGSYTEAFF
J: TRBJ2-7; size: medium-sized; V: TRBV2; CDR3: CASSEFSAPGTTYEQYF
J: TRBJ2-3; size: -; V: TRBV13; CDR3: CASSLRAGNPDTQYF
J: TRBJ2-2; size: -; V: TRBV28; CDR3: CASSPLLLAVLNTGELFF
J: TRBJ2-1; size: -; V: TRBV4-1; CDR3: CASRSPVDEQFF
J: TRBJ2-5; size: -; V: TRBV9; CDR3: CASGASGRTPRETQYF
J: TRBJ2-2; size: few; V: TRBV28; CDR3: CASSFFIGSNTGELFF
J: TRBJ2-1; size: -; V: TRBV11-1; CDR3: CASSDRLADYNEQFF
J: TRBJ2-2; size: -; V: TRBV5-1; CDR3: CASSHNRDGNTGELFF
J: TRBJ2-7; size: once; V: TRBV19; CDR3: CASSISRGEQYF
J: TRBJ2-7; size: -; V: TRBV10-3; CDR3: CAISEFSGSYEQYF
J: TRBJ2-7; size: -; V: TRBV29-1; CDR3: CSAQSPGQGFYEQYF
J: TRBJ2-7; size: -; V: TRBV30; CDR3: CAWTHPSGATYEQYF
J: TRBJ2-3; size: -; V: TRBV25-1; CDR3: CASSAQGRTDTQYF
J: TRBJ2-5; size: -; V: TRBV25-1; CDR3: CASSELAGVETQYF
J: TRBJ1-2; size: -; V: TRBV4-3; CDR3: CASSQDRGIGYYGYTF
J: TRBJ2-2; size: once; V: TRBV7-9; CDR3: CASSPLLEITGELFF
J: TRBJ1-2; size: -; V: TRBV30; CDR3: CAWRATGGNYGYTF
J: TRBJ1-2; size: -; V: TRBV5-1; CDR3: CASSLDGEDYGYTF
J: TRBJ1-1; size: few; V: TRBV7-3; CDR3: CASSLVGQDTEAFF
J: TRBJ2-7; size: -; V: TRBV5-1; CDR3: CASSLVSWRGLYEQYF
J: TRBJ1-1; size: few; V: TRBV12-5; CDR3: CASGLDGMNTEAFF
J: TRBJ1-3; size: -; V: TRBV29-1; CDR3: CSAQESGNTIYF
J: TRBJ1-2; size: once; V: TRBV5-6; CDR3: CASSPLTRDDYGYTF
J: TRBJ1-2; size: -; V: TRBV29-1; CDR3: CSVQITNYGYTF
J: TRBJ2-2; size: -; V: TRBV6-6; CDR3: CASSPTPGELFF
J: TRBJ1-1; size: -; V: TRBV29-1; CDR3: CSVEDQGMNTEAFF